The next 10 T cell receptor beta chains were all read from a single sample in a study of beta chain features in type 1 diabetes. The whole isolated RNA underwent reverse transcription, so sequencing captured expressed TCRB transcripts. Sequencing was performed with immunoSEQ multiplex PCR; in TCRdb, only in-frame clones are kept and a portion is missing. The sample carries 240,000 or so clones, 27% recorded once. The sequenced sample was central memory CD4+ T cells from blood. The receptors here all came from a man aged 25-45 years in good health.

This clone turned up a few times. The sample holds other DNA sequences that translate to the same CDR3. The J gene is TRBJ1-1, the V gene TRBV30; D not resolved. This CDR3 has 11 residues. Germline CDR1 and CDR2: GTSNPN and SVGIG (reference sequence). V was shortened by 0 bases and J by 7 bases, with 6 bases between the two germline ends. This CDR3 is CAWSVEGEAFF. CDR3 nucleotide sequence: TGTGCCTGGAGTGTTGAGGGTGAAGCTTTCTTT.

This clone was counted a few times. The rearrangement uses TRBV10-3 and TRBJ2-1, with D maybe TRBD2 (5 bases). V was clipped by 6 bases and J by 3 bases, with 12 bases between them. This CDR3 region has 14 residues. CDR1 ENHRY and CDR2 SYGVKD come from the germline V gene. The CDR3 sequence is CAISVDSDYNEQFF. CDR3 nucleotides: TGTGCCATCAGCGTGGACTCCGACTACAATGAGCAGTTCTTC.

This clone was observed many times. V usage is TRBV7-9 and J usage is TRBJ1-4, with TRBD1 matching over 7 bases. The germline V gene encodes CDR1 SEHNR and CDR2 FQNEAQ (reference sequence). The CDR3 has 14 residues. The V and J ends lost 5 bases and 8 bases, in that order; junction bases with no gene match: 8. The CDR3 reads CASSLDRLEEKLFF. CDR3 sequence (DNA): TGTGCCAGCAGCCTGGACAGGTTGGAGGAAAAACTGTTTTTT.

For the CDR3, the DNA is TGCGCCAGCAGCTTGGGGTTCGAGGGACACGGCACAGATACGCAGTATTTT. Residues: CASSLGFEGHGTDTQYF. The chain has TRBV5-1 and TRBJ2-3; TRBD1 is a possible D gene (6 bases). The CDR3 extends over 17 amino acids. Per germline, CDR1 SGHRS and CDR2 YFSETQ. V was shortened by 0 bases and J by 1 base, with 15 bases between the two germline ends.

The rearrangement links TRBV27 to TRBJ1-6, with 9 bases that match TRBD1. This CDR3 has 14 residues. Losses at the gene ends were 6 bases for V and 7 bases for J; bases not matched to a gene: 4. The germline V gene has CDR1 MNHEY and CDR2 SMNVEV (reference sequence). The CDR3 here is CASSYGQGNSPLHF. In DNA form, the CDR3 reads TGTGCCAGCAGCTACGGACAGGGGAATTCACCCCTCCACTTT.

The rearrangement uses TRBV30 and TRBJ1-6; 10 bases fit TRBD1. This CDR3 has 19 residues. Per the germline V gene, CDR1 is GTSNPN and CDR2 is SVGIG (reference sequence). Losses at the gene ends were 8 bases for V and 3 bases for J; bases not matched to a gene: 19. The CDR3 region is CAPHPRDRGIALYNSPLHF. The CDR3 bases are TGTGCCCCACACCCCCGGGACAGGGGAATTGCTCTCTATAATTCACCCCTCCACTTT.

The chain carries TRBV4-3 and TRBJ1-5; possible D gene TRBD1, 5 bases. V was trimmed by 0 bases and J by 4 bases, leaving 10 bases between them. The germline V gene has CDR1 LGHNA and CDR2 YSLEER. The length of the CDR3 is 15 residues. The CDR3: CASSQEGRGNQPQHF. In DNA, the CDR3 is TGCGCCAGCAGCCAAGAGGGACGGGGTAATCAGCCCCAGCATTTT.

Remarks on this clone: This may come from a read error, since a much larger clone is one base off. The chain employs TRBV5-1 and TRBJ2-7; 10 bases align to TRBD1. This CDR3 has 13 residues. V was pared by 4 bases and J by 4 bases, with 2 bases of the junction left unmatched. Germline lookup yields CDR1 SGHRS and CDR2 YFSETQ. This CDR3 is CASSRDRGYEQYF. CDR3 in DNA: TGCGCCAGCAGCCGGGACAGGGGTTACGAGCAGTACTTC.

The CDR3 region has the DNA TGTGCCAGCAAGCAAGTAGCCAAAAACATTCAGTACTTC. Its translation: CASKQVAKNIQYF. The chain has TRBV6-5 and TRBJ2-4; D unresolved. V was cut by 7 bases and J by 0 bases, with 7 bases left in between. Germline CDR1 is MNHEY and CDR2 is SVGAGI. The CDR3 is 13 residues long.

There are many counts of this clone. V is TRBV15 and J is TRBJ2-7; D possibly corresponds to TRBD1 (6 bases). The germline V and J ends were trimmed by 4 bases and 3 bases, with 10 bases remaining between them. CDR3 size: 13 residues. Germline values: CDR1 LNHNV, CDR2 YYDKDF (reference sequence). CDR3 sequence reads: CATSIDRHYEQYF. CDR3 bases: TGTGCCACCAGCATAGACAGGCACTACGAGCAGTACTTC.